Following are 6 T cell receptor beta chains from one sample sequenced in a study of shared clonotypes between healthy human individuals. The protocol was immunoSEQ multiplex PCR, while the TCRdb copy is restricted to in-frame clones and leaves out a portion. Counted here are 2 million to 3 million clones, approximately 94% occurring once; the ten biggest clones make up 0.36%. What was sequenced was naive CD4+ T cells from PBMCs. Subset meaning: CD45RA+ positively selected. Source of these receptors: a man in his late teens or twenties in good health. Some clones in this sample may be carry-over from other donors' samples.

The chain combines TRBV10-3 with TRBJ1-1, with 11 positions matching TRBD1. This CDR3 has 15 residues. Germline assignment: CDR1 ENHRY and CDR2 SYGVKD. The V gene end was trimmed by 3 bases and the J gene end by 8 bases; junction bases not matched to a gene: 8. The CDR3 DNA follows: TGTGCCATCAGTGACGGACAGGGGGCGACCTCGGAAGCTTTCTTT. Its translation is CAISDGQGATSEAFF.

This clone was recorded once. The chain combines TRBV6-6 with TRBJ1-5; weak D call: TRBD1 (6 bases). Trimming took off 5 bases at V and 13 bases at J, with 21 bases between the two ends. Germline V CDR1 and CDR2: MNHNY, SVGAGI (reference sequence). This CDR3 is built from 14 residues. CDR3 nucleotides: TGTGCCAGCAGTATCATCCGGGACAATTCTCCACAGCATTTT. It specifies CASSIIRDNSPQHF.

The chain joins TRBV5-4 to TRBJ2-1; D is possibly TRBD2 (6 bases). V was pared by 0 bases and J by 3 bases, with 10 bases between. CDR1 is SGHNT and CDR2 is YYREEE in the germline V gene (reference sequence). The CDR3 contains 15 residues. The CDR3 nucleotides are TGTGCCAGCAGCTTGGTGCGGGGAGGCTACAATGAGCAGTTCTTC. Residues: CASSLVRGGYNEQFF.

The chain combines TRBV5-1 with TRBJ2-1; 9 bases are a match to TRBD2. The CDR3 is 15 residues long. V was pared by 2 bases and J by 6 bases, with 6 bases of the junction left unmatched. Germline lookup yields CDR1 SGHRS and CDR2 YFSETQ. The CDR3 nucleotides read TGCGCCAGCAGCTTAGGACTAGCGTGGATCAATGAGCAGTTCTTC. This gives the protein CASSLGLAWINEQFF. Supplemented by reference TRBV5-1 and TRBJ2-1, the full variable domain reads KAGVTQTPRYLIKTRGQQVTLSCSPISGHRSVSWYQQTPGQGLQFLFEYFSETQRNKGNFPGRFSGRQFSNSRSEMNVSTLELGDSALYLCASSLGLAWINEQFFGPGTRLTVL.

This sequence joins TRBV27 and TRBJ2-2; D call uncertain. The CDR3 totals 15 residues. Germline lookup yields CDR1 MNHEY and CDR2 SMNVEV (reference sequence). Trimming cost V 6 bases and J 0 bases, with 11 bases left between them. As DNA, the CDR3 is TGTGCCAGCAGCTACCTTCAAGCGAACACCGGGGAGCTGTTTTTT. Amino acids: CASSYLQANTGELFF.

The J gene is TRBJ1-1, the V gene TRBV25-1; D not resolved. This CDR3 spans 13 amino acids. Germline V gives CDR1 MGHDK, CDR2 SYGVNS. Trimming removed 2 bases from V and 10 bases from J, with 14 bases in between. For the CDR3, the DNA is TGTGCCAGCAGTGAAGCAGGACCGCTGACAGCTTTCTTT. Translated, it gives CASSEAGPLTAFF.